The clone carrying this T cell receptor beta chain was seen a handful of times. This CDR3 comprises 16 residues. Germline V lookup: CDR1 MNHNS, CDR2 SASEGT. The V end lost 6 bases, the J end lost 2 bases, and 20 bases lay between the germline ends. This entry comes from a study of T cells in Graves' hyperthyroidism and ophthalmopathy. The investigators amplified TCR beta CDR3 regions from RNA transcripts. HTBI primers drove first-round RT-PCR of the TCR CDR3. TCRdb itself ran the multiplex PCR reads through MiXCR, one entry per CDR3 protein. The table lists roughly 550,000 distinct CDR3 sequences, about 16% of them singletons, with 25% to 30% in the top ten.

The sample comprised blood. This TCR was sampled from a woman in her thirties with Graves' ophthalmopathy. The chain links TRBV6-1 to TRBJ2-7, with D possibly matching TRBD2 (5 bases). The CDR3 nucleotides are TGTGCCAGCAGGGGCGGTCTAGCTCCCGCCCCCTACGAGCAGTACTTC. Its protein product is CASRGGLAPAPYEQYF.